This T cell receptor beta chain was captured in a study of long-term antiretroviral therapy in people with HIV. General study results and limits: For ART adherence, viral resistance and therapy changes, no data were available.

DNA was extracted from 1-10 million thawed cryopreserved PBMC. Comment on this clone: No antigen is known for it.

At survey level, the immunoSEQ assay was run in its v3.0 version. Method: immunoSEQ multiplex PCR; TCRdb's copy keeps in-frame clones and lacks some. Of about 35,000 clones in the sample, 83% were seen once. The TCR comes from a man aged 18 to 35 with HIV. Sequences were derived from unsorted PBMCs, sampled 1 year after starting antiretroviral therapy.

CDR3 sequence (DNA): TGTGCCAGCAGCTTGGGGGGAAGCACTGAAGCTTTCTTT. The encoded protein is CASSLGGSTEAFF. This chain joins TRBV5-4 and TRBJ1-1; unclear D gene. Trimming took off 0 bases at V and 4 bases at J, with 7 bases between the two ends. CDR1 is SGHNT and CDR2 is YYREEE in the germline V gene (reference sequence). The CDR3 has 13 residues.